This TCR beta chain was obtained from a study of blood T cell repertoires in COVID-19. Study information: The origin of the acute and convalescent COVID-19 samples was the United States, Italy and Spain. The cDNA or gDNA used as material had been derived from T cells, B-cell-depleted T cells, or PBMCs.

Germline V CDR1 and CDR2: LNHNV, YYDKDF (reference sequence). J was trimmed by 2 bases and V by 5 bases; bases with no gene match: 5. This CDR3 spans 15 amino acids. Per the original data handling: By means of reference gene primer amplification, nucleated cell counts were estimated. TCRdb keeps only in-frame clones here, not all; method: immunoSEQ multiplex PCR. The V and J calls and the clone size are those of that table, but D and trimming were determined from the DNA. Counted here are some 59,000 clones, 90% occurring once; the ten biggest clones make up around 3.9%. The genes are TRBV15 and TRBJ2-3, with TRBD1 identical over 9 bases. The sequence came from a man over 45 with acute or convalescent COVID-19. Specimen: peripheral blood. The CDR3 DNA follows: TGTGCCACCAGCGGGGGACAGGGAGTCACAGATACGCAGTATTTT. Its protein is CATSGGQGVTDTQYF.